This T cell receptor (beta chain) is from a study of technical replicates of blood from several donors. In this sample, this clone is medium-sized. Sequenced by immunoSEQ multiplex PCR; TCRdb stores in-frame clones only, minus some. The sample includes 50,000 to 65,000 clones, about 92% of them seen just once. CDR3 length equals 13 residues. The ends were cut back, 4 bases at V and 4 bases at J, with 10 bases in the middle. The germline V gene encodes CDR1 SGHNT and CDR2 YYREEE (reference sequence). The sequence was collected from a human donor in good health. Some clones in this sample may be carry-over from other donors' samples. The sample comprised PBMCs. The chain couples TRBV5-4 to TRBJ2-3, with D unclear. The CDR3 is CASSPLGADTQYF. The DNA of the CDR3 is TGTGCCAGCAGCCCGCTAGGCGCAGATACGCAGTATTTT.